Here is one T cell receptor (beta chain) with its context. This clone's antigen is unknown. Since the CDR3 does not end with the conserved phenylalanine or tryptophan, this likely comes from a read error. Immediately after resection, surgical brain or tumor specimens were cryofrozen in liquid nitrogen, with peripheral blood cells collected concurrently. The data derive from a study of glioma-infiltrating T cells listed by TCRdb under 2016. With respect to the entire study: Low-grade gliomas were WHO grade II oligodendrogliomas or astrocytomas, and glioblastomas were WHO grade IV tumors sampled at initial rather than recurrent diagnosis. Before surgery, glioma patients were given dexamethasone for six or fewer days. To gauge divergence between tissue and blood T-cell populations, every tissue-infiltrating repertoire was compared against the peripheral blood repertoire from the same patient. Three low-grade glioma patients, 7 or 8 primary glioblastoma patients and three non-glioma patients contributing non-neoplastic brain tissue were included in the paired cohort. Sequencing coverage of about 4- to 11-fold of roughly one million peripheral T cells was targeted for blood libraries. The study sequenced TCR alpha- and beta-chain repertoires from glioma tissue, from non-neoplastic brain tissue and from matched peripheral blood mononuclear cells.

TCR alpha and beta CDR3 regions were amplified with the iRepertoire nested amplicon-rescue multiplex PCR (arm-PCR) platform from RNA. The input for one-step reverse transcription and amplification was about 95-400 ng of tissue mRNA or PBMC total RNA. After bead purification, a secondary multiplex PCR added Illumina adapters, and libraries were gel-purified between 200 and 400 bp. Demultiplexing relied on internal 6-nucleotide barcodes carried by the libraries. Libraries were sequenced on an Illumina MiSeq with 2x220 or 2x250 nucleotide paired-end reads. The paper's processing steps were these. FLASH 1.2.11 was used to merge paired reads, and BWA-MEM then aligned the reads to the GRCh37 human genome before TRA and TRB reads were extracted. An IMGT-derived reference of cassette sequences and CDR3 motifs, with pseudogenes included, was used for V and J assignment. Three-frame translation of reads was performed, and productive CDR3s were defined as those with a C...FGXG motif and no stop codons. Unique combinations of V-J cassette pair and CDR3 amino acid sequence were defined as clonotypes. Hamming distance filtering was applied to reads, with thresholds set by the sequence error rate of each sample in mapped regions. TCRdb reworked the public reads: Q25 trimming with fastp, MiXCR clone assembly, productive beta chains retained. Under each unique CDR3 protein, matching rows form one entry showing the most common genes and DNA. TCRdb's processing, not the study's, gives the V and J calls here. This sample gives around 350,000 distinct CDR3 sequences in total; roughly two fifths of them show up just once. Of the sample, approximately 12% is held by the ten largest clones.

Ends included, the CDR3 has 13 residues. Only CDR3 DNA is held: 39 bases, read in frame from base 1. The CDR1 and CDR2 encoded by the germline V gene (reference sequence) are MNHEY and SMNVEV. Study-wide findings and limitations: Patients with low tissue-blood divergence were marked by a signature set of shared blood CDR3 motifs, and that set was depleted in highly divergent patients. Small numbers underpinned the group comparisons: eight glioblastoma patients, three low-grade glioma patients and three non-neoplastic patients. Very few CDR3 sequences were found to be shared between tissue and blood, and this scarcity was attributed to high CDR3 diversity and limited sampling. VJ-independent divergence between tissue and blood was below expectation in non-neoplastic patients but above expectation in all gliomas, especially low-grade gliomas.

Material: glioma tissue, nonneoplastic brain tissue, or PBMCs (not recorded which). This TCR derives from a human donor with low-grade glioma or glioblastoma, undergoing nonglioma brain surgery, or in good health (not recorded which). The chain employs TRBV27 and TRBJ2-3; the D gene remains uncertain. The DNA sequence is as follows: TGTGCCAGCAGTTCGGCCAACACAGATAGGCAGTATCTT. This encodes CASSSANTDRQYL.